The subject of this entry is one T cell receptor (beta chain). Its cognate antigen has yet to be identified. Base qualities are not recorded, but no much larger clone differs from it by a single base. Each collaborating institution followed its own protocols to collect whole blood in K2EDTA tubes. Collaborator samples were shipped for TCRbeta analysis as frozen whole blood, isolated PBMCs, or DNA extracted from either sample type. The data were obtained in a study of blood T cell repertoires in COVID-19 (dated by TCRdb to 2018 to 2021). Background on the whole study: Collaborator samples came from the United States, Italy and Spain and covered acute and convalescent phases of COVID-19. Samples came from the ongoing ImmuneRACE study (first 160 participants) plus 1,254 subjects from 6 global collaborators. The material from the prospective study consisted of cDNA or gDNA derived from T cells, B-cell-depleted T cells, or PBMCs. Where available, HLA class I and class II types were taken from metadata supplied by the sample provider and were not determined by assay-based typing. Sample metadata almost always included a de-identified subject ID, COVID-19 status, age in years and sex. Deeply sampled blood TCRbeta repertoires from subjects exposed to, actively infected with, or recovered from COVID-19 were included in the dataset. A freely available public database, intended as a resource for researchers studying the immune response to SARS-CoV-2, is where the repertoires were released. Study-wide findings and limitations: How much clinical and demographic metadata was included differed by source and by participant, and the metadata was provided uncurated.

V has 3 bases trimmed and J has 2 bases trimmed; junction bases matching no gene number 10. The CDR3 numbers 17 residues from cysteine through phenylalanine. Here the CDR3 DNA is all that survives: 51 bases in frame from base 1. Via the germline V gene (reference sequence), CDR1 is LNHDA and CDR2 SQIVND. TCRbeta CDR3 regions were amplified from genomic DNA using the immunoSEQ Assay, a bias-controlled multiplex PCR. Turning to the authors' computational methods: The number of nucleated cells in each sample was estimated from the amplification of reference gene primers within the assay. To quantify the absolute abundance of each unique TCRbeta CDR3 rearrangement, sequence reads were collapsed and filtered. For each sample, productive Simpson clonality was calculated as the square root of Simpson's diversity index across productive rearrangements. In its TCRdb copy, this immuneACCESS table keeps in-frame sequences only and misses some clones. Where compared with another copy, unresolved V genes explain less than half of these, and the others have no known cause. V, J and clone size were drawn from that table, and D and trimming were deduced from the DNA. The sample includes under 85,000 clones, with 85% to 90% observed a single time. The ten most abundant clones make up under 20% of the sample.

This chain is built from TRBV19 and TRBJ2-1; TRBD2 matches 7 bases in the middle. The source is a man older than 75 in a cohort sampled during active COVID-19. Sequencing was done on a sample of peripheral blood. The sequence in DNA is TGTGCCAGTAGTATGGGACCTCGCCTAGCGGCCTACAATGAGCAGTTCTTC. Its translation is CASSMGPRLAAYNEQFF. Outside the CDR3, residues come from the reference TRBV19 and TRBJ2-1 proteins, so the full variable domain is: DGGITQSPKYLFRKEGQNVTLSCEQNLNHDAMYWYRQDPGQGLRLIYYSQIVNDFQKGDIAEGYSVSREKKESFPLTVTSAQKNPTAFYLCASSMGPRLAAYNEQFFGPGTRLTVL.